Listed below are T cell receptor beta chains from one sample, sequenced in a study of T cells in Graves' hyperthyroidism and ophthalmopathy. TCRdb re-analysed the multiplex PCR reads in MiXCR, keeping a single row per CDR3 protein. Of about 700,000 distinct CDR3 sequences in the sample, roughly 45% were seen once. Sequencing used peripheral blood or thyroid tissue (not recorded which). Source of these receptors: an adult man with Graves' disease, either hyperthyroidism or ophthalmopathy (not recorded which). Each CDR3 is given with its conserved first and last residue. A D gene is named only where the DNA matches it firmly. Clone size is shown for a subset of rows, as once, few, many or a class of expanded clone.

j_gene	d_gene	v_gene	abundance	len	CDR3nt	CDR3aa
TRBJ1-2	-	TRBV12-3/TRBV12-4	once	12	TGTGCCAGCAGACCCGGCGGGGGTGGCTACACCTTC	CASRPGGGGYTF
TRBJ1-5	TRBD1	TRBV6-1	few	13	TGTGCCAGCGGACAGGGGGACAGTCAGCCCCAGCATTTT	CASGQGDSQPQHF
TRBJ2-7	-	TRBV12-3/TRBV12-4	few	16	TGTGCCAGCAGTTATTCTGGCAGACACTTCTCCTACGAGCAGTACTTC	CASSYSGRHFSYEQYF
TRBJ1-4	TRBD1	TRBV10-3	-	17	TGTGCCATCAGTGATTCCTACAGGACAGGGGGAGGTGAAAAACTGTTTTTT	CAISDSYRTGGGEKLFF
TRBJ1-3	-	TRBV10-3	few	14	TGTGCCATCAGTGAGGACATCCCTGGAAACACCATATATTTT	CAISEDIPGNTIYF
TRBJ1-2	-	TRBV2	once	13	TGTGCCAGCAGTAGGGACATCCACTATGGCTACACCTTC	CASSRDIHYGYTF
TRBJ2-3	TRBD1	TRBV7-9	few	15	TGTGCCAGCAGCTTTGGGGGACAGAGCACAGATACGCAGTATTTT	CASSFGGQSTDTQYF
TRBJ1-1	-	TRBV7-9	many	15	TGTGCCAGCAGCTTAGCGCTTGCAGGGGACACTGAAGCTTTCTTT	CASSLALAGDTEAFF
TRBJ1-5	-	TRBV7-2	many	13	TGTGCCAGCAGCTTCCGGGGAGATCAGCCCCAGCATTTT	CASSFRGDQPQHF
TRBJ1-5	-	TRBV11-2	many	13	TGTGCCAGCAGCTTATATCATGATCAGCCCCAGCATTTT	CASSLYHDQPQHF
TRBJ2-5	-	TRBV7-2	few	12	TGTGCCAGCAGCCAAGATTTGGAGACCCAGTACTTC	CASSQDLETQYF
TRBJ1-5	-	TRBV7-9	many	15	TGTGCCAGCAGCGCTTCGACAGGTCCTAATCAGCCCCAGCATTTT	CASSASTGPNQPQHF
TRBJ1-1	-	TRBV12-3/TRBV12-4	few	12	TGTGCCAGCAGTTTCCTGGGGGCTGAAGCTTTCTTT	CASSFLGAEAFF
TRBJ1-2	-	TRBV12-3/TRBV12-4	-	15	TGTGCCAGCAGTTTATCATCCGGGCGAGCGGATGGCTACACCTTC	CASSLSSGRADGYTF
TRBJ1-4	-	TRBV7-2	-	15	TGTGCCAGCAGCCCAACCTTGGGGTTGGGTGAAAAACTGTTTTTT	CASSPTLGLGEKLFF
TRBJ2-5	TRBD2	TRBV13	-	14	TGTGCCAGCTCCCGACTAGCGGAGAGGGAGACCCAGTACTTC	CASSRLAERETQYF
TRBJ1-6	-	TRBV6-5	-	12	TGTGCCATCAGTTACCCCGGGACCACGGCCCACTTT	CAISYPGTTAHF
TRBJ1-1	-	TRBV10-3	many	13	TGTGCCATCAGTGAGTCATTTCGGGCTGAAGCTTTCTTT	CAISESFRAEAFF
TRBJ2-2	-	TRBV7-8	few	14	TGTGCCAGCAGCCGGACAGTCGGCACCGGGGAGCTGTTTTTT	CASSRTVGTGELFF
TRBJ1-6	TRBD1	TRBV9	-	16	TGTGCCAGCAGCCAAGGACAGGGACAGGGGTATTCACCCCTCCACTTT	CASSQGQGQGYSPLHF
TRBJ2-7	-	TRBV4-2	-	13	TGTGCCAGCAGCCCTCACCAAGGGGATGAGCAGTACTTC	CASSPHQGDEQYF
TRBJ2-5	-	TRBV20-1	-	15	TGCAGTGCTAGACCCCCGACAACGGGCCAAGAGACCCAGTACTTC	CSARPPTTGQETQYF
TRBJ1-4	-	TRBV10-3	-	13	TGTGCCATCAGCGATTTAGGGAGGGAAAAACTGTTTTTT	CAISDLGREKLFF
TRBJ2-2	-	TRBV10-3	-	14	TGTGCCAGCGGTGGTAATAGGGGCACCGGGGAGCTGTTTTTT	CASGGNRGTGELFF
TRBJ2-7	-	TRBV24-1	many	14	TGTGCCACCAGTGGAGGTGGCGGAACCTACGAGCAGTACTTC	CATSGGGGTYEQYF
TRBJ2-7	-	TRBV7-2	many	14	TGTGCCAGCAGCCTCCGGGACTCAACCTACGAGCAGTACTTC	CASSLRDSTYEQYF
TRBJ2-7	-	TRBV7-9	-	14	TGTGCCAGCAGCCCCGACGCGATCTCCTACGAGCAGTACTTC	CASSPDAISYEQYF
TRBJ2-5	-	TRBV20-1	-	13	TGCAGTGCTAGGAACGGGACCCAAGAGACCCAGTACTTC	CSARNGTQETQYF
TRBJ2-2	TRBD2	TRBV7-2	few	15	TGTGCCAGCAGCCCCGGACTAGCCTTAGCCGGGGAGCTGTTTTTT	CASSPGLALAGELFF
TRBJ1-6	TRBD1	TRBV7-8	-	13	TGTGCCAGCACAGGGACAGCCCATTCACCCCTCCACTTT	CASTGTAHSPLHF
TRBJ2-7	TRBD1	TRBV5-1	-	15	TGCGCCAGCGGCTTGGATCAGGGGGCGCGGTACGAGCAGTACTTC	CASGLDQGARYEQYF
TRBJ1-1	TRBD1	TRBV9	once	15	TGTGCCAGCAGCGCACGACAGGGGATGGTCACTGAAGCTTTCTTT	CASSARQGMVTEAFF
TRBJ1-3	-	TRBV7-2	few	18	TGTGCCAGCAGCTTAGGAGGGGGGGGGGGTCCCTCTGGAAACACCATATATTTT	CASSLGGGGGPSGNTIYF
TRBJ1-5	-	TRBV20-1	-	14	TGCAGTGCTAGGGGGGTAGGAAGCAATCAGCCCCAGCATTTT	CSARGVGSNQPQHF
TRBJ2-3	TRBD2	TRBV7-8	-	18	TGTGCCAGCAGCTTAGCAGTTCTAGCGGGGGGTAGTGTGGATACGCAGTATTTT	CASSLAVLAGGSVDTQYF
TRBJ2-5	-	TRBV6-5	-	14	TGTGCCAGCAGTTACTCAGGGGCGCGTGAGACCCAGTACTTC	CASSYSGARETQYF
TRBJ1-1	-	TRBV12-3/TRBV12-4	-	12	TGTGTCAGCAGTTTATACAGGCCTGAAGCTTTCTTT	CVSSLYRPEAFF
TRBJ2-7	TRBD2	TRBV6-5	-	17	TGTGCCAGCGCACTCCCCTCAGCTGCGGGAGGGCCCTACGAGCAGTACTTC	CASALPSAAGGPYEQYF
TRBJ1-6	-	TRBV14	-	16	TGCGCCAGCAGCCAAGATTCGTTACAGGATCATTCACCCCTCCACTTT	CASSQDSLQDHSPLHF
TRBJ1-1	-	TRBV29-1	-	12	TGCAGCGTTGATTCTGGGGCTCTAGGAGCTTTCTTT	CSVDSGALGAFF
TRBJ1-5	-	TRBV20-1	many	13	TGCAGTGCTAGGACTGGGGGCAATCAGCCCCAGCATTTT	CSARTGGNQPQHF
TRBJ1-5	-	TRBV2	-	16	TGTGCCAGCAGTGAACGGGGCAGGGGACGCAATCAGCCCCAGCATTTT	CASSERGRGRNQPQHF
TRBJ1-6	-	TRBV10-3	-	15	TGTGCCATCAGTGAAGGGCGTCCCTATAATTCACCCCTCCACTTT	CAISEGRPYNSPLHF
TRBJ1-3	-	TRBV29-1	many	12	TGCAGCGTTGATGCCGGTGGAAACACCATATATTTT	CSVDAGGNTIYF
TRBJ1-2	-	TRBV19	-	14	TGTGCCAGTAGTATGAATCCGCCGACCTATGGCTACACCTTC	CASSMNPPTYGYTF
TRBJ2-7	TRBD2	TRBV7-9	-	14	TGTGCCAGCAGCCCCCCGGGAGGAGTTGGTGAGCAGTACTTC	CASSPPGGVGEQYF
TRBJ1-1	-	TRBV29-1	-	12	TGCAGCGGGACAGACGAGAACACTGAAGCTTTCTTT	CSGTDENTEAFF
TRBJ1-5	-	TRBV29-1	-	11	TGCAGCCGGTCCGGGCGTCAGCCCCAGCATTTT	CSRSGRQPQHF
TRBJ2-5	TRBD1	TRBV15	-	15	TGTGCCACCAGCAGAGATCTGGGGACAGGAGAGACCCAGTACTTC	CATSRDLGTGETQYF